This T cell receptor (beta chain) emerged from a study of CD8+CD57+ T cells in acquired aplastic anemia (dated by TCRdb to the late 2010s). In terms of the full investigation: A mean of 3.2 ug of DNA, ranging from roughly 0.19 to 27.4 ug, was extracted from sorted CD4+ and CD8+ cells. CD8+CD57+ expansion was defined as a frequency above the mean frequency observed in healthy subjects. Study-wide findings and limitations: Roughly 30 CD8+ CDR3 sequences were shared between patients and controls but appeared highly expressed in patients and within their immunodominant clones. Between patients and healthy controls, no significant difference in CD8+ Simpson's diversity was found (P=0.060).

Genomic DNA was used as template for profiling of TCR beta VDJ combinations and CDR3 sequences. An Illumina HiSeq 2000 was the platform used for TCR repertoire sequencing. The authors' analysis ran thus. TRBV/TRBJ rearrangement plots, CDR3 size and DJ length profiles, and Simpson's diversity index were used to assess repertoires. The immunodominant clone was defined as the most abundant DNA sequence in deep sequencing data. CDR3 amino acid sequences were checked for sharing between subjects and were compared against published repertoires and the VDJdb database. TCRdb reprocessed the public reads (quality trimming at Q25 with fastp, clone calling with MiXCR) and kept in-frame beta chains. When rows share a CDR3 protein, they turn into one entry using the most common DNA and genes. Clone size and V and J calls follow TCRdb, not the original study. In all, the sample holds hundreds of thousands of distinct CDR3 sequences, and roughly 50% of those were seen once. The ten largest account for nearly 20% of the sample.

As regards this clonotype: It has no known antigen specificity. Per-base quality was not reported, and no clone a single base away is much larger than it.

Flow cytometry had shown CD8+CD57+ cell expansion in the patients selected for sequencing. Every patient had a diagnosis of severe acquired aplastic anemia based on International Study of Aplastic Anemia and Agranulocytosis and Camitta criteria. No patient had received any therapy when blood was sampled. TCR repertoires of sorted CD4+ and CD8+ blood T cells from severe aplastic anemia patients and healthy subjects were deep-sequenced in the study. In the USA, patient enrollment took place under clinicaltrials.gov protocols 00001620, 01623167, 00001397, 00071045, 00081523 and 00961064. Ficoll-Paque density gradient centrifugation was used to isolate peripheral blood mononuclear cells. CD4+ and CD8+ T cells were sorted by FACS or magnetic beads before DNA extraction. The CDR3 spans 15 residues, from the cysteine through the phenylalanine. CDR3 DNA only is kept here, 45 bases in frame from base 1. Unmatched junction bases come to 8, with V trimmed by 5 bases and J by 3 bases. From the germline V gene, CDR1 is SGHTA and CDR2 is FQGTGA.

The sequence derives from a human donor with aplastic anemia. This chain is built from TRBV7-3 and TRBJ2-3, with 7 bases in between that match TRBD1. Sequencing input: sorted CD4+, CD8+, or CD8+CD57+ T cells (not recorded which) from PBMCs. The CDR3 loop reads CASSEGAVGTDTQYF. The DNA is as follows: TGTGCCAGCAGCGAGGGGGCGGTGGGTACAGATACGCAGTATTTT.